One sample yielded the 4 T cell receptor beta chains listed below, sequenced in a study of Ad26.COV2.S vaccination and SARS-CoV-2 variants. The method was immunoSEQ multiplex PCR; TCRdb's version includes in-frame clones alone and lacks a portion of them. The sample gives around 100,000 clones, 82% of which show up once; 15% to 20% is in the top ten. The sequencing used peripheral blood, collected after recovery from COVID-19. These TCRs come from a human donor who had recovered from COVID-19.

The chain carries TRBV11-2 and TRBJ1-2, with D hard to call. The length of the CDR3 is 15 residues. V shed 4 bases and J shed 7 bases, with 19 bases lying between them. Germline V gene lookup returns CDR1 SGHAT and CDR2 FQNNGV. This CDR3 reads CASSSPRGSEPGYTF. The CDR3 region has the DNA TGTGCCAGCAGCTCCCCGCGAGGGTCTGAGCCTGGCTACACCTTC. The full variable domain, completed using reference TRBV11-2 and TRBJ1-2, is EAGVAQSPRYKIIEKRQSVAFWCNPISGHATLYWYQQILGQGPKLLIQFQNNGVVDDSQLPKDRFSAERLKGVDSTLKIQPAKLEDSAVYLCASSSPRGSEPGYTFGSGTRLTVV.

This chain uses TRBV19 with TRBJ2-1, with a possible D match to TRBD2 (5 bases). The germline V gene encodes CDR1 LNHDA and CDR2 SQIVND (reference sequence). Trimming left V 4 bases short and J 6 bases short, with 7 bases between. There are 12 residues in the CDR3. Written as DNA, the CDR3 is TGTGCCAGTAGTAGAGGGCCCAATGAGCAGTTCTTC. Protein: CASSRGPNEQFF.

The table lists this clone with a count of one. The chain joins TRBV18 to TRBJ2-1; 10 nucleotides match TRBD2. Germline-derived CDR1 and CDR2 are KGHSH and LQKENI. The V and J ends lost 6 bases and 4 bases, in that order; junction bases with no gene match: 9. The CDR3 runs to 16 residues. CDR3 DNA sequence: TGTGCCAGCTCCCCTCCGGGACTAGCGCTTTACAATGAGCAGTTCTTC. It yields the protein CASSPPGLALYNEQFF.

The rearrangement joins TRBV11-3 to TRBJ2-5; D is uncertain. The CDR3 loop spans 17 amino acids. The ends were cut back, 1 base at V and 4 bases at J, with 19 bases in the middle. Germline-derived CDR1 and CDR2 are SGHNT and YENEEA. The CDR3 DNA reads as TGTGCCAGCAGCTTAGGTTTAACGCAGGTGATTCGAGAGACCCAGTACTTC. It translates to CASSLGLTQVIRETQYF.